This TCR beta chain was obtained from a study of blood T cell repertoires in COVID-19. Study background: Material from acute and convalescent COVID-19 was sourced from the United States, Italy and Spain.

This CDR3 is 13 amino acids long. V lost 5 bases and J lost 6; bases outside the gene matches: 7. Germline loops: CDR1 MNHEY, CDR2 SMNVEV (reference sequence). Clones were read by immunoSEQ multiplex PCR, and TCRdb kept only the in-frame ones, dropping some. The sample lists 45,000 to 55,000 clones; roughly 91% were seen once. The source of this sequence is a human donor in a cohort sampled during active COVID-19. V and J are TRBV27 and TRBJ2-7, with 7 bases lining up with TRBD1. Specimen: peripheral blood. CDR3 nucleotides: TGTGCCAGCAGTGAGCAACAGGGGACCGAGCAGTACTTC. Protein: CASSEQQGTEQYF.